This entry lists 6 T cell receptor beta chains sequenced from one sample in a study of T cells in Graves' hyperthyroidism and ophthalmopathy. RNA transcripts served as the template for amplifying TCR beta CDR3 regions. HTBI primers were used for first-round RT-PCR of the TCR CDR3. TCRdb independently ran MiXCR on the multiplex PCR reads; one entry per CDR3 protein. The data contain fewer than 650,000 distinct CDR3 sequences, 40% to 50% of them seen just once; the ten biggest clones take up about 45%. Material for sequencing was peripheral blood or thyroid tissue (not recorded which). Receptors originate from an adult woman with Graves' disease, either hyperthyroidism or ophthalmopathy (not recorded which).

This clonotype was detected only a few times. The chain couples TRBV15 to TRBJ2-7; TRBD2 might be the D (5 bases). The CDR3 has 12 residues. Germline CDR1 and CDR2: LNHNV and YYDKDF (reference sequence). V was pared by 6 bases and J by 3 bases, with 9 bases between. The CDR3 loop is CATRDYHYEQYF. Here the CDR3 DNA reads TGTGCCACCAGAGACTACCACTACGAGCAGTACTTC.

In this sample, this clonotype turned up once. The rearrangement links TRBV25-1 to TRBJ1-1, with a possible D match to TRBD1 (5 bases). The CDR3 runs to 14 residues. Trimming cost V 10 bases and J 0 bases, with 15 bases left between them. Germline V lookup: CDR1 MGHDK, CDR2 SYGVNS. In DNA form, the CDR3 reads TGTGCCAACAACGGACAAAGCATGAACACTGAAGCTTTCTTT. Protein product: CANNGQSMNTEAFF.

The chain uses TRBV2 and TRBJ1-2, with 7 bases fitting TRBD1. CDR1 and CDR2 (germline): SNHLY, FYNNEI. This CDR3 has 13 residues. Trimming took 7 bases from V and 3 from J; bases not matched to a gene: 5. The CDR3 DNA sequence: TGTGCCAGCACGGGGGACAGTGACTATGGCTACACCTTC. Amino acids: CASTGDSDYGYTF.

V gene TRBV3-1 combines with J gene TRBJ1-1, with TRBD1 identical over 8 bases. Trimming at V came to 1 base and at J to 3 bases, leaving 1 base not matched to a gene. The CDR3 contains 14 residues. From germline, CDR1 is LGHDT and CDR2 YNNKEL (reference sequence). CDR3 in amino acids: CASSQAGGYTEAFF. CDR3 bases: TGTGCCAGCAGCCAAGCAGGGGGCTACACTGAAGCTTTCTTT.

This clonotype was seen many times. The chain employs TRBV27 and TRBJ2-7; a weak D match, TRBD1 (5 bases). CDR1 is MNHEY and CDR2 is SMNVEV in the germline V gene (reference sequence). The CDR3 is made up of 15 amino acids. Trimming shortened V by 4 bases and J by 3 bases, and 16 bases separated the two germline ends. The CDR3 protein is CASSWSGATNYEQYF. CDR3 bases: TGTGCCAGCAGTTGGTCTGGGGCTACCAACTACGAGCAGTACTTC.

This clonotype was seen ten or more times. The junction departs from the called germline gene at one end, perhaps through a read error. The chain couples TRBV4-1 to TRBJ1-5; 7 bases align to TRBD1. The length of the CDR3 is 15 residues. Germline CDR1 MGHRA, CDR2 YSYEKL. The CDR3 nucleotides read TGTGCCAGCAGCCAAGACCAGGGGGGCAATCAGCCCCAGCATTTT. It specifies CASSQDQGGNQPQHF.